What follows are 9 T cell receptor beta chains derived from one specimen sequenced in a study of T-cell memory formation after mild COVID-19. TCRdb analysed the 5' RACE reads with MiXCR anew, one entry per CDR3 protein. The repertoire holds around 310,000 distinct CDR3 sequences, with about 16% as singletons. The sequenced material came from PBMCs or a T cell subset sorted from them (not recorded which). These receptors all come from a man aged 18 to 30 who had mild COVID-19 (a few samples of this study predate the infection). Cell type and time point are not known.

This chain uses TRBV29-1 with TRBJ2-7; D perhaps matches TRBD1 (6 bases). V lost 6 bases to trimming and J lost 2 bases, with 17 bases between them. This CDR3 comprises 14 residues. Germline CDR1 SQVTM, CDR2 ANQGSEA. In DNA, the CDR3 is TGCAGCGTAGCTAGGAGGCAGGGGACCTACGAGCAGTACTTC. Translation: CSVARRQGTYEQYF.

The V and J genes are TRBV6-2 or TRBV6-3 and TRBJ2-7; D might be TRBD1 (5 bases). Germline lookup yields CDR1 MNHEY and CDR2 SVGEGT. With 2 bases removed from V and 6 bases from J, the gap between germline ends came to 17 bases. This CDR3 has 15 amino acids. In DNA form, the CDR3 reads TGTGCCAGCAGTTACGCCCAGGGATGGATGGGCGAGCAGTACGTC. Protein sequence: CASSYAQGWMGEQYV.

Only a few counts were recorded for this clonotype. This chain links TRBV4-3 with TRBJ2-5; D gene ambiguous. V lost 4 bases to trimming and J lost 2 bases, with 14 bases between them. Germline V gives CDR1 LGHNA, CDR2 YSLEER. This CDR3 has 15 residues. CDR3 DNA sequence: TGCGCCAGCAGCCTACACCGGGCTACTCAAGAGACCCAGTACTTC. Its protein product is CASSLHRATQETQYF.

This clonotype was detected only a few times. This chain joins TRBV4-1 and TRBJ1-2; 9 positions match TRBD1. The CDR3 has 17 amino acids. The V and J ends lost 4 bases and 4 bases, in that order; junction bases with no gene match: 13. The germline gives CDR1 MGHRA, CDR2 YSYEKL. The CDR3 region is CASSRRDRDVGSYGYTF. Written as DNA, the CDR3 is TGCGCCAGCAGCCGCCGGGACAGGGATGTTGGAAGCTATGGCTACACCTTC.

The chain carries TRBV6-1 and TRBJ2-7; D might be TRBD1 (6 bases). V was shortened by 2 bases and J by 2 bases, with 7 bases between the two germline ends. Germline loops: CDR1 MNHNS, CDR2 SASEGT. This CDR3 comprises 13 residues. The CDR3 sequence: CASSEWGPYEQYV. In DNA form, the CDR3 reads TGTGCCAGCAGTGAATGGGGGCCCTACGAGCAGTACGTC.

Only a few counts were recorded for this clonotype. The chain carries TRBV12-3 or TRBV12-4 and TRBJ1-6; D is uncertain. This CDR3 region has 12 residues. Trimming pared 7 bases from V and 11 bases from J, leaving 12 bases between. The CDR3 DNA is TGTGCCAGCACCAATAGCGTGGCACCCCTCCACTTT. This sequence encodes CASTNSVAPLHF.

V is TRBV4-1 and J is TRBJ2-3; 9 bases map to TRBD2. V gave up 5 bases and J gave up 2 bases; unmatched junction bases: 11. This CDR3 spans 17 amino acids. Germline assignment: CDR1 MGHRA and CDR2 YSYEKL. The CDR3 nucleotides are TGCGCCAGCAGCTCCACGTCCCAGCGGGGGGTCACAGATACGCAGTATTTT. Encoded protein: CASSSTSQRGVTDTQYF.

The CDR3 here is CASSHIQGSNQPQHF. CDR3 coding DNA: TGTGCCAGCAGCCATATACAGGGATCCAATCAGCCCCAGCATTTT. The chain recombines TRBV4-2 with TRBJ1-5, with D perhaps TRBD1 (6 bases). Germline V CDR1 and CDR2: LGHNA, YNFKEQ. With 3 bases removed from V and 3 bases from J, the gap between germline ends came to 12 bases. This CDR3 has 15 amino acids.

This clonotype has at least ten counts. The V call is TRBV4-2, the J call TRBJ2-7; 9 bases match TRBD2. Trimming took 0 bases from V and 0 from J; bases not matched to a gene: 6. The germline V gene encodes CDR1 LGHNA and CDR2 YNFKEQ. This CDR3 region has 17 residues. Written as DNA, the CDR3 is TGTGCCAGCAGCCAAGATACACTAGCGGGCTTCTCCTACGAGCAGTACTTC. Translation: CASSQDTLAGFSYEQYF.